This T cell receptor (beta chain) came from a study of blood T cell repertoires in COVID-19. The overall study: The cDNA or gDNA used as material had been derived from T cells, B-cell-depleted T cells, or PBMCs.

Participant ages covered roughly 18 to 89 years across 25 or so US areas. Participants reported their clinical history, and cohort assignment relied on those reports. The V gene end was trimmed by 5 bases and the J gene end by 9 bases; junction bases not matched to a gene: 12. Germline V CDR1 and CDR2: SGHVS, FQNEAQ. CDR3 length equals 14 residues. Original handling: Cell counts per sample came from amplifying reference gene primers. Generated by immunoSEQ multiplex PCR, the TCRdb table keeps only in-frame clones and is missing some. V and J calls and clone size are those listed in that table; D and trimming were worked out from the DNA. The sample lists 350,000 to 400,000 clones; over 75% were seen once.

Sequenced input: PBMCs or T cells enriched from blood (not recorded which). The sequence was collected from a woman aged 25 to 39 with acute COVID-19. The chain joins TRBV7-8 to TRBJ1-2; 7 bases agree with TRBD1. CDR3 protein: CASSTRQGPISYTF. The CDR3 bases are TGTGCCAGCAGCACGCGACAGGGTCCCATTAGCTACACCTTC.